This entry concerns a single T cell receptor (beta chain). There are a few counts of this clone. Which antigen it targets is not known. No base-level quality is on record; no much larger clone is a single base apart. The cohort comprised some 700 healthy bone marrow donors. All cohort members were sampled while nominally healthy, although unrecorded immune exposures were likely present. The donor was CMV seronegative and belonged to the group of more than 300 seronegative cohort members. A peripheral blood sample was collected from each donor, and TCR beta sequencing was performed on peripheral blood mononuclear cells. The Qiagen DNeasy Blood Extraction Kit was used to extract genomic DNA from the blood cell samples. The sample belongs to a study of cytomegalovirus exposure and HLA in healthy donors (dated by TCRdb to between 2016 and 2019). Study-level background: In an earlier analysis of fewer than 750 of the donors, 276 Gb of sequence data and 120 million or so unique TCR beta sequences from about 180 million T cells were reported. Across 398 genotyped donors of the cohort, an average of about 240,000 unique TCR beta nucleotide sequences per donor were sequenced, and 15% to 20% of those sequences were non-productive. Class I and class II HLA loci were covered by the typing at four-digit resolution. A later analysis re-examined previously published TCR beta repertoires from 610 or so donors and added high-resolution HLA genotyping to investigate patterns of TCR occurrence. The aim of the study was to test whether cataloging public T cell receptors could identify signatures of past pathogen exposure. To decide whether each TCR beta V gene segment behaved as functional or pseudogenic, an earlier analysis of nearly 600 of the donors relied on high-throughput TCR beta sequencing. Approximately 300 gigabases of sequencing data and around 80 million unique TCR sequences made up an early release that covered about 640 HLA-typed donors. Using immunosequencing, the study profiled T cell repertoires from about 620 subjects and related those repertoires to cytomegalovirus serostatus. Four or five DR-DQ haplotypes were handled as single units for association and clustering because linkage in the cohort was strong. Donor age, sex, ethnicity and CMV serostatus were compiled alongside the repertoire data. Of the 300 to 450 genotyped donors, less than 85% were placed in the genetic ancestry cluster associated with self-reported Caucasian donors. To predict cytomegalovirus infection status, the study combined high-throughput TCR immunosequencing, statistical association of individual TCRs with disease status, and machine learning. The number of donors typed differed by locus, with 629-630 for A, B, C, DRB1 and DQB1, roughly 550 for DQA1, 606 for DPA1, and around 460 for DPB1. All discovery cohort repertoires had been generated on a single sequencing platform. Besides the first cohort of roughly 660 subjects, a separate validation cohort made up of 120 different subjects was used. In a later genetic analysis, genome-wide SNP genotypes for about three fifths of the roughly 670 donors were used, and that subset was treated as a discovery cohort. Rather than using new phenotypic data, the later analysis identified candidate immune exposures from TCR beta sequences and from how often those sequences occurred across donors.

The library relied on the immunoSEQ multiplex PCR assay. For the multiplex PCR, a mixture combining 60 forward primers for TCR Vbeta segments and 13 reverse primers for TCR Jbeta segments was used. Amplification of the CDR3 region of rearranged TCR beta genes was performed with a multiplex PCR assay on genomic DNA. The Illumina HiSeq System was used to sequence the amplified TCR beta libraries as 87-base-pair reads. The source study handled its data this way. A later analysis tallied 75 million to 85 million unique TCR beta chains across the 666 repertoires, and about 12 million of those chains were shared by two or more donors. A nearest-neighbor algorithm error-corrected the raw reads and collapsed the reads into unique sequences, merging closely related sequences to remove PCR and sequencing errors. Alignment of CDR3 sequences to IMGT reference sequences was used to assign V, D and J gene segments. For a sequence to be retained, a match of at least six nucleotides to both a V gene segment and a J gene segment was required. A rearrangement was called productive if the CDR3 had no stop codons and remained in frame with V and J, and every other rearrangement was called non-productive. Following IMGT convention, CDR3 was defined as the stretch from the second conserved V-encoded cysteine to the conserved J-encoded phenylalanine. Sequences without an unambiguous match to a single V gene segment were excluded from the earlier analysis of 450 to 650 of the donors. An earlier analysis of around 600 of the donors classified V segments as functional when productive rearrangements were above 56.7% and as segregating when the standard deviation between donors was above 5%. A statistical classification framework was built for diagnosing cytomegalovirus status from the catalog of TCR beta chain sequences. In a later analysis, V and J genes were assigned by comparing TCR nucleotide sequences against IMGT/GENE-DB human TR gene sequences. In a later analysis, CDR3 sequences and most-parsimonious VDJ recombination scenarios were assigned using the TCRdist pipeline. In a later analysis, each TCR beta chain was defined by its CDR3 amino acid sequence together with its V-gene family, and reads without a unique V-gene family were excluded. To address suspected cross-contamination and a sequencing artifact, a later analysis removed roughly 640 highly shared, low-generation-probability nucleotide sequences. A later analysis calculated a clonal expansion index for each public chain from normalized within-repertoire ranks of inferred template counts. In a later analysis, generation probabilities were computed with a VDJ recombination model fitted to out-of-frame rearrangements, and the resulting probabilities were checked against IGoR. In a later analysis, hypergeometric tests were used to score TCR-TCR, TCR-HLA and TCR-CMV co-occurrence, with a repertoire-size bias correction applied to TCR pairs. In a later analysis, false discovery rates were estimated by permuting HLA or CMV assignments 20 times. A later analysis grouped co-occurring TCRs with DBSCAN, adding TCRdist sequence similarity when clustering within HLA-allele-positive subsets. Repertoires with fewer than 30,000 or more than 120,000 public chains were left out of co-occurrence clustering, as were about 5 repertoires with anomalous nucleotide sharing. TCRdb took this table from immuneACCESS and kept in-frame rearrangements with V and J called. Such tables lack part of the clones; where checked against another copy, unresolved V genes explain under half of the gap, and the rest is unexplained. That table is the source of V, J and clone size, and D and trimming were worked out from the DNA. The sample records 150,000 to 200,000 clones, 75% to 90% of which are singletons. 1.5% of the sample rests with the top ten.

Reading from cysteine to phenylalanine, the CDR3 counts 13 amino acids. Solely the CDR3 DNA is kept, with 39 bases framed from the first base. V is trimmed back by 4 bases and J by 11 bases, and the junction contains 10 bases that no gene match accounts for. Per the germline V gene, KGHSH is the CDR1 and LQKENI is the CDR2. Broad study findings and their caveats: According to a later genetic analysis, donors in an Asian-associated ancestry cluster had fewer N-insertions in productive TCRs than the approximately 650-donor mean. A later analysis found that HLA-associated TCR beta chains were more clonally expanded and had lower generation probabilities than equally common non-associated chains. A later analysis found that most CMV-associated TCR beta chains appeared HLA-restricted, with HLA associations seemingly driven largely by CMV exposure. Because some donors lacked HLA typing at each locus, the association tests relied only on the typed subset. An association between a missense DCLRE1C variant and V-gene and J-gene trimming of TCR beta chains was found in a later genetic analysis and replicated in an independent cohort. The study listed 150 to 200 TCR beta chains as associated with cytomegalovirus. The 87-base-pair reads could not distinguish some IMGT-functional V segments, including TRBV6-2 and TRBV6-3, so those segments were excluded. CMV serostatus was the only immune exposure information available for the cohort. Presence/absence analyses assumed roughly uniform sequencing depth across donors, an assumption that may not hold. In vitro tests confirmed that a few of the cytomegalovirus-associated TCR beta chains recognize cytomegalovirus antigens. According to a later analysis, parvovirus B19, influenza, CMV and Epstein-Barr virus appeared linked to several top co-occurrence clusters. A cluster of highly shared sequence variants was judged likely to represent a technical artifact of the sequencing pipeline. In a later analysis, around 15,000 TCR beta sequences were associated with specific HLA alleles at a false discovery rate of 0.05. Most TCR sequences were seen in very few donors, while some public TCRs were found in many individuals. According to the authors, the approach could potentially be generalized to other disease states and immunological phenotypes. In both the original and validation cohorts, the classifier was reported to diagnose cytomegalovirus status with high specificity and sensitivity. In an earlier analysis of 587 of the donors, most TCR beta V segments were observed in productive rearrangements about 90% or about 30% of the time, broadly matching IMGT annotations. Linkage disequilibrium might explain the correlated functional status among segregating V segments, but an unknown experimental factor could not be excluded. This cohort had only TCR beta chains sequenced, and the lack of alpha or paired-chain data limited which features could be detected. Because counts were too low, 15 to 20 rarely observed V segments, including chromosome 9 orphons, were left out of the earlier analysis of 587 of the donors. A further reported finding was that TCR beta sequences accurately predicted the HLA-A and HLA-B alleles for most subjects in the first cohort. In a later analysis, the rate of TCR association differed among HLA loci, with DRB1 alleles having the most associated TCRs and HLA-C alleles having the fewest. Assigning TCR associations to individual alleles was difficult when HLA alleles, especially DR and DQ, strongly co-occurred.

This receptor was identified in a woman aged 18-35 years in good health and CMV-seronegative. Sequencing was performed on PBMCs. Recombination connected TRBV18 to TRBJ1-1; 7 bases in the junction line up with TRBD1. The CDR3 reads CASSLGTDGYAFF. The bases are TGTGCCAGCTCACTCGGGACAGATGGTTACGCTTTCTTT.